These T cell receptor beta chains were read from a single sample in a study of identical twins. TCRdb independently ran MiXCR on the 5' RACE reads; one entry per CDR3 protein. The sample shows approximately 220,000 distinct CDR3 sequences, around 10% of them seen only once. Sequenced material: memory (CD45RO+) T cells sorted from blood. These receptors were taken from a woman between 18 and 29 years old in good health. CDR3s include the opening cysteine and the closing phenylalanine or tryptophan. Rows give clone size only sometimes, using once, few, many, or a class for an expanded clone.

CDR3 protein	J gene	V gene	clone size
CASSVGDWLETQYF	TRBJ2-5	TRBV9	.
CASSPHQRTGGGGGELFF	TRBJ2-2	TRBV9	.
CASGLDGGTGELFF	TRBJ2-2	TRBV12-5	few
CASRHTGRVGEQFF	TRBJ2-1	TRBV4-1	few
CASTGTAPSETQYF	TRBJ2-5	TRBV10-2	.
CASSPSGRTDTQYF	TRBJ2-3	TRBV7-2	few
CASSLALGGNEQYF	TRBJ2-7	TRBV11-2	many
CASSQVWGLGIETQYF	TRBJ2-5	TRBV4-1	.
CASSLMRGQGVEQFF	TRBJ2-1	TRBV3-1	few
CASSLSRWWGALYNEQFF	TRBJ2-1	TRBV12-3/TRBV12-4	many
CSARASGTGELFF	TRBJ2-2	TRBV20-1	few
CASSQATGRTEAFF	TRBJ1-1	TRBV3-1	.
CASSLEGVVYNEQFF	TRBJ2-1	TRBV5-1	few
CASSYGKAFRMDTQYF	TRBJ2-3	TRBV6-5	.
CASSPGLAADTDTQYF	TRBJ2-3	TRBV12-3/TRBV12-4	many
CATSRPRTDTQYF	TRBJ2-3	TRBV15	.
CASSYSTGEDWMRERKTQYF	TRBJ2-5	TRBV6-2/TRBV6-3	.
CASSTAQSNTEAFF	TRBJ1-1	TRBV6-1	few
CASSRGQGPDTQYF	TRBJ2-3	TRBV5-6	.
CSARLGRDAFF	TRBJ1-1	TRBV20-1	.
CASSPPDWYTDTQYF	TRBJ2-3	TRBV12-3/TRBV12-4	medium-sized
CASRRYNEQFF	TRBJ2-1	TRBV2	many
CASSRQLGYNEQFF	TRBJ2-1	TRBV14	many
CASRLGPSPLHF	TRBJ1-6	TRBV12-3/TRBV12-4	.
CASSVTITSTDTQYF	TRBJ2-3	TRBV9	few
CASSSPWTSEVPYEQYF	TRBJ2-7	TRBV6-5	few
CASSQDGTTQETQYF	TRBJ2-5	TRBV4-2	many
CASSSIRQSDF	TRBJ2-7	TRBV5-6	few
CASRGTDNSPLHF	TRBJ1-6	TRBV18	.
CASSSSRGYTEAFF	TRBJ1-1	TRBV7-9	few
CASSLSFTEAFF	TRBJ1-1	TRBV18	few
CASSSIGGPYEQYF	TRBJ2-7	TRBV12-3/TRBV12-4	few
CASSKDKHIRVGKNIQYF	TRBJ2-4	TRBV21-1	many
CASSYEGSGNQPQHF	TRBJ1-5	TRBV6-2/TRBV6-3	many
CSASKGLGGEQFF	TRBJ2-1	TRBV20-1	many
CASSSLLAGSTLSSYNEQFF	TRBJ2-1	TRBV7-8	.
CSARVSSRETQYF	TRBJ2-5	TRBV20-1	.
CSARPRRAKRNEQFF	TRBJ2-1	TRBV20-1	.
CASSLVSADNSPLHF	TRBJ1-6	TRBV5-1	.
CASSLSGRGDEQYF	TRBJ2-7	TRBV12-3/TRBV12-4	.
CSARDVAGAASGYTF	TRBJ1-2	TRBV20-1	few
CASTNPGQGDYEQYF	TRBJ2-7	TRBV25-1	many
CSVDLAGRNEQFF	TRBJ2-1	TRBV29-1	few
CASSFTSGSRHEQFF	TRBJ2-1	TRBV7-9	.
CSVLRQANEQYF	TRBJ2-7	TRBV29-1	.
CASSSDRDRNEQYF	TRBJ2-7	TRBV13	.
CASSPWRGGEGQPQHF	TRBJ1-5	TRBV12-3/TRBV12-4	many
CASRQTGTGHNQPQHF	TRBJ1-5	TRBV6-1	.
CSAPFYSEAFF	TRBJ1-1	TRBV20-1	.
CSARGGAGDNSGYTF	TRBJ1-2	TRBV20-1	.
CASSSLAGPYEQYF	TRBJ2-7	TRBV6-2/TRBV6-3	few
CASSYTGAGELFF	TRBJ2-2	TRBV12-3/TRBV12-4	many
CSARPAYDEQFF	TRBJ2-1	TRBV20-1	.